These 29 T cell receptor beta chains share one sample of origin, sequenced in a study of blood T cells in healthy people across ages. A second PCR of 7 to 11 cycles used a sample-barcoded 5' primer and a J-beta primer mix. From the 5' RACE reads, TCRdb called clonotypes with MiXCR, one entry per CDR3 protein. Here the sample spans about 940,000 distinct CDR3 sequences, about 48% being singletons. The specimen sequenced was blood. These receptors originate from a man aged 25-40 years in good health.

The chain combines TRBV28 with TRBJ2-7; 11 bases fit TRBD1. CDR3 length: 15 residues. The germline gives CDR1 MDHEN, CDR2 SYDVKM. Trimming at V came to 4 bases and at J to 3 bases, leaving 5 bases not matched to a gene. CDR3 protein: CASSSSGTGGYEQYF. In DNA, the CDR3 is TGTGCCAGCAGTTCATCCGGGACAGGGGGCTACGAGCAGTACTTC.

The CDR3 spells CASSQEARNRNEQFF. As DNA, the CDR3 is TGTGCCAGCAGCCAAGAAGCCAGGAACAGGAATGAGCAGTTCTTC. The chain combines TRBV3-1 with TRBJ2-1, with D possibly being TRBD1 (5 bases). The CDR3 loop spans 15 amino acids. Germline V gene sequence: CDR1 LGHDT, CDR2 YNNKEL (reference sequence). V lost 0 bases and J 7 bases, leaving 13 bases between the germline ends.

The chain combines TRBV9 with TRBJ1-2; D remains unclear. The length of the CDR3 is 13 residues. Germline V gene data show CDR1 as SGDLS and CDR2 as YYNGEE. The V end was cut by 4 bases, the J end by 6 bases, with 13 bases between. CDR3 in amino acids: CASSLDDRDGYTF. The CDR3 bases are TGTGCCAGCAGCTTAGACGATAGGGATGGCTACACCTTC.

The J gene is TRBJ2-1, the V gene TRBV10-3; 11 bases line up with TRBD2. J gave up 5 bases and V 6 bases, and 9 bases lay outside the gene matches. The CDR3 spans 16 residues. CDR1 is ENHRY, CDR2 SYGVKD, per germline. As DNA, the CDR3 is TGTGCCATCAGAGTGACCGTAGCGGGGGGGAACAATGAGCAGTTCTTC. It yields the protein CAIRVTVAGGNNEQFF.

This clonotype has only a few counts. This chain links TRBV20-1 with TRBJ1-5; D may be TRBD1 (5 bases). The germline gives CDR1 DFQATT, CDR2 SNEGSKA (reference sequence). V shed 5 bases and J shed 6 bases, with 17 bases lying between them. The length of the CDR3 is 14 residues. The chain's CDR3 is CSASSGTPSQPQHF. CDR3 coding DNA: TGCAGTGCTTCCTCCGGGACGCCGAGTCAGCCCCAGCATTTT.

This chain connects TRBV29-1 to TRBJ2-3; D not certain. CDR3 length: 13 amino acids. Germline CDR1 reads SQVTM; CDR2 reads ANQGSEA. The V end was cut by 5 bases, the J end by 0 bases, with 9 bases between. As DNA, the CDR3 is TGCAGCGTTTTGCCTTCTAGCACAGATACGCAGTATTTT. It codes for CSVLPSSTDTQYF.

The chain has TRBV21-1 and TRBJ2-5; TRBD2, the table's D call, was not compared with the DNA. TRBV21-1 is a pseudogene locus. This CDR3 has 21 amino acids. This CDR3 reads CASSTPSSLAGGPWNVETQYF. CDR3 DNA sequence: TGTGCCAGCAGCACTCCCAGTAGCCTAGCGGGGGGGCCGTGGAATGTTGAGACCCAGTACTTC.

This chain connects TRBV7-9 to TRBJ2-1, with a tentative D call TRBD1 (5 bases). Trimming cost V 4 bases and J 10 bases, with 11 bases left between them. Looked up from germline, CDR1 is SEHNR and CDR2 is FQNEAQ (reference sequence). The CDR3 has 12 residues. The CDR3 region is CASSSGMSEQFF. CDR3 DNA: TGTGCCAGCAGCTCAGGGATGTCGGAGCAGTTCTTC. Variable domain in full (rest from reference TRBV7-9 and TRBJ2-1): DTGVSQNPRHKITKRGQNVTFRCDPISEHNRLYWYRQTLGQGPEFLTYFQNEAQLEKSRLLSDRFSAERPKGSFSTLEIQRTEQGDSAMYLCASSSGMSEQFFGPGTRLTVL.

This chain links TRBV7-2 with TRBJ2-5, with TRBD1 matching over 8 bases. The CDR3 has 16 residues. V shed 1 base, J shed 3 bases, and the junction held 7 bases outside the gene matches. The V gene's germline CDR1 is SGHTA and CDR2 FQGNSA. Here the CDR3 DNA reads TGTGCCAGCAGCTTAGGTGGGACAGGTGGAAAAGAGACCCAGTACTTC. This sequence encodes CASSLGGTGGKETQYF.

A few counts support this clonotype. J is TRBJ2-5 and V is TRBV6-5; D may be TRBD1 (6 bases). Germline loops: CDR1 MNHEY, CDR2 SVGAGI. This CDR3 has 11 residues. With 5 bases removed from V and 11 bases from J, the gap between germline ends came to 12 bases. The CDR3 DNA is TGTGCCAGCAGTGCCGGGACACTGCAGTACTTC. The encoded protein is CASSAGTLQYF.

The chain couples TRBV9 to TRBJ1-5; D is possibly TRBD1 (6 bases). Trimming left V 4 bases short and J 2 bases short, with 13 bases between. This CDR3 has 15 residues. CDR1 is SGDLS, CDR2 YYNGEE, per germline. The CDR3 is CASSLGGAGNQPQHF. For the CDR3, the DNA is TGTGCCAGCAGCCTAGGGGGGGCAGGCAATCAGCCCCAGCATTTT. The full variable domain, completed using reference TRBV9 and TRBJ1-5, is DSGVTQTPKHLITATGQRVTLRCSPRSGDLSVYWYQQSLDQGLQFLIQYYNGEERAKGNILERFSAQQFPDLHSELNLSSLELGDSALYFCASSLGGAGNQPQHFGDGTRLSIL.

The V call is TRBV27, the J call TRBJ2-5; the D gene is possibly TRBD2 (5 bases). Germline V gives CDR1 MNHEY, CDR2 SMNVEV (reference sequence). The CDR3 extends over 13 amino acids. Deletions cut 5 bases from V and 9 bases from J, with 16 bases between. The CDR3 nucleotides read TGTGCCAGCAGTAACGGGGAAAATCAGCCCCAGTACTTC. Translating it yields CASSNGENQPQYF.

As for this clonotype: The junction departs from the called germline gene at one end, perhaps through a read error. This chain links TRBV7-9 with TRBJ2-2; the D call may be TRBD1 or TRBD2 (5 bases each). Per germline, CDR1 SEHNR and CDR2 FQNEAQ (reference sequence). This CDR3 spans 13 amino acids. The CDR3 sequence: CASRAGFSGELFF. CDR3 coding DNA: TGTGCCAGCAGAGCAGGGTTCTCCGGGGAGTTGTTTTTT.

The rearrangement joins TRBV4-1 to TRBJ2-1; D possibly matches TRBD1 or TRBD2 (6 bases each). Germline loops: CDR1 MGHRA, CDR2 YSYEKL. V lost 4 bases and J lost 7, with 14 bases in between. The CDR3 is made up of 14 amino acids. DNA for the CDR3: TGCGCCAGCAGCCCTGGGCCGGGGGCGAATGAGCAGTTCTTC. This sequence encodes CASSPGPGANEQFF.

V usage is TRBV11-2 and J usage is TRBJ2-3, with D possibly matching TRBD2 (6 bases). The CDR3 extends over 15 amino acids. Trimming removed 4 bases at V and 1 base at J, with 12 bases between. The germline V gene encodes CDR1 SGHAT and CDR2 FQNNGV. As DNA, the CDR3 is TGTGCCAGCAGCTCCCTTGGCGGGGGCACAGATACGCAGTATTTT. Encoded protein: CASSSLGGGTDTQYF.

The chain combines TRBV5-1 with TRBJ1-2; D not resolved. The V gene's germline CDR1 is SGHRS and CDR2 YFSETQ. The CDR3 has 13 residues. V dropped 5 bases and J dropped 3 bases, with 11 bases sitting between them. Here the CDR3 reads CASSRFQDYGYTF. The CDR3 coding sequence is TGCGCCAGCAGTCGGTTCCAGGACTATGGCTACACCTTC.

This clonotype was detected a few times. The genes are TRBV25-1 and TRBJ1-1; D unresolved. The CDR3 totals 13 residues. Germline V lookup: CDR1 MGHDK, CDR2 SYGVNS. Trimming shortened V by 4 bases and J by 0 bases, and 6 bases separated the two germline ends. CDR3 nucleotides: TGTGCCAGCAGTGTGGTGATGAACACTGAAGCTTTCTTT. Its protein product is CASSVVMNTEAFF. Looking up the rest from reference TRBV25-1 and TRBJ1-1 gives the full variable domain: EADIYQTPRYLVIGTGKKITLECSQTMGHDKMYWYQQDPGMELHLIHYSYGVNSTEKGDLSSESTVSRIRTEHFPLTLESARPSHTSQYLCASSVVMNTEAFFGQGTRLTVV.

The chain combines TRBV4-3 with TRBJ1-2; D perhaps matches TRBD1 (5 bases). Germline CDR1 and CDR2: LGHNA and YSLEER. Trimming took 4 bases from V and 0 from J, leaving 18 bases between them. This CDR3 comprises 17 residues. Here the CDR3 DNA reads TGCGCCAGCAGCCCTACACTAACCGGGACGGCTAACTATGGCTACACCTTC. It specifies CASSPTLTGTANYGYTF.

The sample holds a few counts of this clonotype. The V call is TRBV4-3, the J call TRBJ2-1, with TRBD1 matching over 8 bases. Germline V lookup: CDR1 LGHNA, CDR2 YSLEER. The CDR3 extends over 16 amino acids. The junction had 9 bases not matched to a gene; V was cut back by 0 bases and J by 8 bases. CDR3: CASSQDIGQGLDEQFF. For the CDR3, the DNA is TGCGCCAGCAGCCAAGATATCGGACAGGGTCTCGATGAGCAGTTCTTC.

DNA for the CDR3: TGTGCCAGCAGTTTATCAGGGGGGCACACTGAAGCTTTCTTT. This translates into CASSLSGGHTEAFF. The V gene is TRBV28, the J gene TRBJ1-1; 7 bases are a match to TRBD1. With V trimmed by 1 base and J by 3 bases, 2 bases remained unmatched. Per germline, CDR1 MDHEN and CDR2 SYDVKM. CDR3 length equals 14 residues.

The table lists this clonotype with a few counts. The chain joins TRBV12-3 or TRBV12-4 to TRBJ1-5; 9 positions match TRBD1. The CDR3 is 16 amino acids. The V gene end was trimmed by 5 bases and the J gene end by 9 bases; junction bases not matched to a gene: 14. CDR3 coding DNA: TGTGCCAGCAGTCCCCAAGCGGGACAGGGAAGATGGCCCCAGCATTTT. Translated, it gives CASSPQAGQGRWPQHF.

There are a few counts of this clonotype. V and J are TRBV12-3 or TRBV12-4 and TRBJ1-2; the match to TRBD1 covers 11 bases. The V segment lost 7 bases and the J segment 7 bases; nucleotides outside the gene matches: 8. The CDR3 runs 14 residues. The CDR3, as DNA: TGTGCCAGCACCCCGGGACAGGGGGGCCGTGGCTACACCTTC. Translating gives CASTPGQGGRGYTF.

J is TRBJ2-3 and V is TRBV18; TRBD2 matches 7 bases. Per the germline V gene, CDR1 is KGHSH and CDR2 is LQKENI. V lost 5 bases and J lost 0; bases outside the gene matches: 5. There are 15 residues in the CDR3. CDR3 residues: CASSALASSTDTQYF. In DNA, the CDR3 is TGTGCCAGCTCAGCACTAGCGAGTAGCACAGATACGCAGTATTTT.

The CDR3 nucleotides are TGTGCCAGCAGTGGCGAGAGTTACAATCAGCCCCAGCATTTT. Amino acid sequence: CASSGESYNQPQHF. This sequence joins TRBV2 and TRBJ1-5, with D unclear. The CDR3 is 14 residues long. Germline CDR1 reads SNHLY; CDR2 reads FYNNEI. Trimming left V 4 bases short and J 3 bases short, with 10 bases between.

The V call is TRBV13, the J call TRBJ2-7; D remains unclear. CDR1 PRHDT and CDR2 FYEKMQ come from the germline V gene (reference sequence). This CDR3 comprises 12 residues. Trimming took 2 bases from V and 6 from J, leaving 8 bases between them. The chain's CDR3 is CASSLIGVEQYF. The CDR3 bases are TGTGCCAGCAGCTTAATTGGGGTCGAGCAGTACTTC.

In the case of this clonotype: The junction departs from the called germline gene at one end, perhaps through a read error. The chain links TRBV20-1 to TRBJ2-1; D perhaps matches TRBD2 (5 bases). CDR3 length: 12 residues. Per germline, CDR1 DFQATT and CDR2 SNEGSKA (reference sequence). CDR3 bases: TGCAGTGCTAGAGTACGGGGAAATGAGCAGTTATTC. This encodes CSARVRGNEQLF.

The gene calls are TRBV29-1 and TRBJ2-1; D ambiguous. Matching the DNA end better, TRBJ2-7 makes the J call doubtful. From germline, CDR1 is SQVTM and CDR2 ANQGSEA. This CDR3 region has 11 residues. For the CDR3, the DNA is TGCAGCGTTGAACACTACAATGAGCAGTACTTC. Encoded protein: CSVEHYNEQYF.

This rearrangement joins TRBV5-1 to TRBJ2-1; TRBD2 matches 7 bases. V lost 3 bases to trimming and J lost 0 bases; unmatched junction nucleotides: 9. This CDR3 region has 17 residues. Germline V gene lookup returns CDR1 SGHRS and CDR2 YFSETQ. CDR3 loop: CASSSFSGLSSYNEQFF. The CDR3 region has the DNA TGCGCCAGCAGCTCCTTTAGCGGGTTAAGCTCCTACAATGAGCAGTTCTTC. The variable domain in full, completed from reference TRBV5-1 and TRBJ2-1, reads KAGVTQTPRYLIKTRGQQVTLSCSPISGHRSVSWYQQTPGQGLQFLFEYFSETQRNKGNFPGRFSGRQFSNSRSEMNVSTLELGDSALYLCASSSFSGLSSYNEQFFGPGTRLTVL.

The chain combines TRBV29-1 with TRBJ2-1; TRBD1 might be the D (5 bases). V gave up 0 bases and J gave up 8 bases, with 14 bases separating them. Germline CDR1 SQVTM, CDR2 ANQGSEA. This CDR3 is built from 14 residues. CDR3 region: CSVEDWRQGDEQFF. CDR3 in DNA: TGCAGCGTTGAAGATTGGCGTCAGGGTGATGAGCAGTTCTTC.